A single T cell receptor beta chain is shown here with its context. The antigen it recognizes is unknown. Base qualities are missing; no much larger clone stands one base away. PBMCs were isolated by Ficoll-Paque density gradient centrifugation. This sample was included in a study of T-cell memory formation after mild COVID-19 (dated by TCRdb to the early 2020s). A note on the overall study: TCR sequence clusters from the two donors were found to be largely donor specific. In two donors, T-cell clones that expanded and contracted after mild COVID-19 were followed by sequencing TCRalpha and TCRbeta repertoires longitudinally. Two young, previously healthy adult volunteers, one female and one male, were included in the cohort. Study-wide conclusions, independent of this receptor: The detection of some responding clones in pre-infection memory suggests that pre-existing cross-reactive memory T cells joined the SARS-CoV-2 response. Only a couple of mild cases were covered in the study, and larger cohorts including severe cases with pre-infection samples were considered necessary. From day 15 to 85, contracting clones showed balanced CD4/CD8 phenotypes, whereas a second wave of clones that expanded from day 15 to 37 leaned towards CD4+. The second-wave clones that peaked on day 37 were not confirmed to be SARS-CoV-2 specific. Contracting CD4+ clones turned up mainly in the CM and EM memory subsets, whereas EMRA was where CD8+ clones were enriched.

Sequenced using an Illumina NovaSeq 6000. Using 5'RACE with constant-segment primers, TCRalpha and TCRbeta cDNA libraries were constructed, with sample barcodes and unique molecular identifiers added in the process. RNA was extracted from every sample with Trizol reagent. The libraries were amplified in two PCR steps, and the second step added a second sample barcode and Illumina TruSeq adapters. Libraries were sequenced on an Illumina NovaSeq with 2 x 150 bp paired-end reads. The original pipeline was this. With migec v1.2.7, reads were demultiplexed and then collapsed into UMI-guided consensus sequences. Using mixcr v2.1.11, the UMI consensuses were aligned to TRA and TRB V and J templates and assembled into clonotypes. Expanded or contracted clonotypes were those called significant by both edgeR and NoisET, with noise models trained on biological replicates. For edgeR calls, a false discovery rate-adjusted p below 0.01 and a log2 fold-change threshold of 1 were applied. As an exploratory analysis of dynamics, max-normalized trajectories of the 1000 most abundant clonotypes were examined with PCA combined with hierarchical clustering. Separately sequenced CD4+ and CD8+ repertoires were used to assign a CD4 or CD8 phenotype to each responding clone. Starting from the raw public reads, TCRdb applied fastp trimming at Q25, assembled clones with MiXCR and retained in-frame beta chains. CDR3 protein duplicates are merged, each entry listing the most common genes and DNA. It is TCRdb's table, rather than the study itself, that gives the V and J calls and clone size. The sample yields nearly 250,000 distinct CDR3 sequences; approximately 15% were counted once. 2% to 2.5% of the sample goes to the ten largest clones.

Sequenced sample: PBMCs or a T cell subset sorted from them (not recorded which). The sequence derives from an adult woman who had mild COVID-19 (a few samples of this study predate the infection). The sample titles of this study are shuffled in the database, so cell type and time point are left out; the donor was told from shared clones.

CDR3 sequence: CSASDRGTAANYGYTF. The sequence in DNA is TGCAGTGCTAGCGACAGGGGAACCGCCGCTAACTATGGCTACACCTTC. The chain was built from TRBV20-1 and TRBJ1-2; TRBD1 fits 8 bases in the junction. In the germline V gene (reference sequence), CDR1 corresponds to DFQATT and CDR2 to SNEGSKA. The germline V and J ends show losses of 3 bases and 0 bases respectively, and no gene match explains 9 bases of the junction. CDR3 length: 16 amino acids, cysteine to phenylalanine. CDR3 DNA only is kept here, 48 bases in frame from base 1.